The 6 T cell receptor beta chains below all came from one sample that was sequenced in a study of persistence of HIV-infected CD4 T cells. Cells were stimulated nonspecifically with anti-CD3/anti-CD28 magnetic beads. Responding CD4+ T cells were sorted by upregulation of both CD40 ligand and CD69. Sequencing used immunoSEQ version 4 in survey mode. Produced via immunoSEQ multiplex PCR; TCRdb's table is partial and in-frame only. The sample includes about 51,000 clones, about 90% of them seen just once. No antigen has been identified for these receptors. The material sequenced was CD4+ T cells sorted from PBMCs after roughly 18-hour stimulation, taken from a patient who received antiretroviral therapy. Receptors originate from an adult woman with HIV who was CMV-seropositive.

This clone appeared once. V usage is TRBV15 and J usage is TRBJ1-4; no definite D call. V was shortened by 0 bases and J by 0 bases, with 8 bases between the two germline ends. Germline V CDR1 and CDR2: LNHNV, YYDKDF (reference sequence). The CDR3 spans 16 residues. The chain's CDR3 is CATSRDLAATNEKLFF. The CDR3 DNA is TGTGCCACCAGCAGAGATTTGGCCGCAACTAATGAAAAACTGTTTTTT.

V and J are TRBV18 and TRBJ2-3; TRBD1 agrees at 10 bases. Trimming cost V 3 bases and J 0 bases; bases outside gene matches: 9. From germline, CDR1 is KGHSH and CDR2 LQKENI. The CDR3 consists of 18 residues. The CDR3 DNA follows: TGTGCCAGCTCACCCGGACAGGGGGGCCCTTCTAGCACAGATACGCAGTATTTT. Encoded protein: CASSPGQGGPSSTDTQYF.

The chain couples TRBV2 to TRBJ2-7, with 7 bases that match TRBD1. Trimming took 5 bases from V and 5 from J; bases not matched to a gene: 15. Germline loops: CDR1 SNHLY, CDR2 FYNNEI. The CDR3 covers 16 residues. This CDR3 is CASSFRDSESRHEQYF. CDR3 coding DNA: TGTGCCAGCAGTTTCCGGGACAGCGAGAGCCGCCACGAGCAGTACTTC. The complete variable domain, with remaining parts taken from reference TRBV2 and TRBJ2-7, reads EPEVTQTPSHQVTQMGQEVILRCVPISNHLYFYWYRQILGQKVEFLVSFYNNEISEKSEIFDDQFSVERPDGSNFTLKIRSTKLEDSAMYFCASSFRDSESRHEQYFGPGTRLTVT.

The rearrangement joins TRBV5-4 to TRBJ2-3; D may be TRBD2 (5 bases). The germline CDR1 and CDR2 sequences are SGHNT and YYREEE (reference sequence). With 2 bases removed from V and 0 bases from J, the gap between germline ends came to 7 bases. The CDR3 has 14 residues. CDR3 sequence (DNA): TGTGCCAGCAGCTTAGCGGATAGCACAGATACGCAGTATTTT. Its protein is CASSLADSTDTQYF.

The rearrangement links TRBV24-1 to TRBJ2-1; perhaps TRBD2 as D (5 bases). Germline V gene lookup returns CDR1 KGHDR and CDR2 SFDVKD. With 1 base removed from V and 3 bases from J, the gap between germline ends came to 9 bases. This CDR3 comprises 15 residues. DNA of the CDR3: TGTGCCACCAGTGATTTTAAGCGGAACTACAATGAGCAGTTCTTC. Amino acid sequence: CATSDFKRNYNEQFF.

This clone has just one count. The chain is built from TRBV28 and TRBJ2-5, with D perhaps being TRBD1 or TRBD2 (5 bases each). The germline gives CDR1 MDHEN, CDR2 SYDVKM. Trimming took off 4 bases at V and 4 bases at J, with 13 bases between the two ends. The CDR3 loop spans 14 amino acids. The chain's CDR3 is CASSSGAAGETQYF. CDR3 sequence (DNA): TGTGCCAGCAGTTCCGGGGCTGCAGGAGAGACCCAGTACTTC. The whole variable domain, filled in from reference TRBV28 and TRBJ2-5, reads DVKVTQSSRYLVKRTGEKVFLECVQDMDHENMFWYRQDPGLGLRLIYFSYDVKMKEKGDIPEGYSVSREKKERFSLILESASTNQTSMYLCASSSGAAGETQYFGPGTRLLVL.